Given below is one TCR beta chain in context. The clone's antigen remains unknown. The sample holds no much larger clone one base away, and base qualities are not on file. RNA was extracted using the RNeasy kit, and roughly 0.5 to 1 ug of the RNA was reverse transcribed with random hexamers. TCR beta CDR3 regions were amplified with the immunoSEQ multiplex PCR assay covering 54 Vbeta and 13 Jbeta segments. To correct PCR amplification bias, a synthetic template baseline was used for both primer optimization and computational correction. Under the source paper's analysis protocol: Reads were annotated to V, D and J genes according to IMGT and were analyzed with immunoSEQ Analyzer, with only productive sequences retained. To calculate clonality, Shannon entropy was normalized by log2 of the number of productive unique sequences and then subtracted from one. For each patient and control, public and private clones were evaluated among the 100 most prevalent clones. Susac-specific clones were defined as absent from healthy and MS cohorts, around 980 published viral clones and other ImmuneACCESS disease sequences. In TCRdb, the public reads were trimmed at Q25 with fastp and aligned with MiXCR, with productive beta chains retained. Rows with one shared CDR3 protein collapse into an entry with the most common genes and DNA. TCRdb, rather than the study authors, made the V and J calls. This sample gives approximately 190,000 distinct CDR3 sequences in total; 91% of them show up just once. The ten largest account for 0.085% to 0.09% of the sample.

High-throughput TCR beta sequencing profiled peripheral blood CD8+ and CD4+ T cells from healthy donors, Susac syndrome patients and multiple sclerosis patients. Recently defined diagnostic criteria for definite or probable disease were met by the Susac syndrome patients. Bulk CD8+ and CD4+ T cells were purified magnetically by negative isolation, whereas CD8+ TEMRA cells were enriched by FACS. Blood was drawn into EDTA tubes, processed within 24 hours, and PBMCs were isolated by density gradient centrifugation. PBMCs intended for TCR sequencing were cryopreserved in liquid nitrogen and were subsequently thawed in a 37 degrees C water bath. The sorted or isolated CD4+, CD8+ and CD8+ TEMRA cells had a purity of 90% or higher. The sample comes from a study of CD8 T cells in Susac syndrome (dated by TCRdb to between 2018 and 2021). Study-wide context: Among the sequenced Susac syndrome patients, about 6 had clinically active disease and eight were in clinical remission. At blood withdrawal, Susac syndrome patients were therapy-naive, treated with corticosteroids (with IVIg additionally given to some), or treated with IVIg alone. Repertoire sequencing was used to test whether CD8+ T cell activation and differentiation in Susac syndrome was antigen driven.

CDR1 and CDR2, per the germline V gene, are SQVTM and ANQGSEA. V and J are trimmed by 5 bases and 4 bases, and the gene matches miss 5 bases of the junction. Reading from cysteine to phenylalanine, the CDR3 counts 14 amino acids. Kept here is only the CDR3 DNA, which spans 42 bases and is read in frame from base 1. Study-level results and caveats: The number of individuals in the TCR sequencing and HLA analysis was acknowledged as relatively small. In the CD4+ T cell repertoire of Susac syndrome patients, clonal expansion was not detected.

This sequence uses TRBV29-1 and TRBJ1-5; the central 10 bases match TRBD1. Sequenced input: CD4+ T cells from PBMCs. This receptor was identified in a human donor with Susac syndrome. The CDR3 region: CSVSGTGANQPQHF. The DNA sequence is as follows: TGCAGCGTTTCCGGGACAGGGGCAAATCAGCCCCAGCATTTT. Joined to the reference TRBV29-1 and TRBJ1-5 proteins, this CDR3 gives the full variable domain: SAVISQKPSRDICQRGTSLTIQCQVDSQVTMMFWYRQQPGQSLTLIATANQGSEATYESGFVIDKFPISRPNLTFSTLTVSNMSPEDSSIYLCSVSGTGANQPQHFGDGTRLSIL.